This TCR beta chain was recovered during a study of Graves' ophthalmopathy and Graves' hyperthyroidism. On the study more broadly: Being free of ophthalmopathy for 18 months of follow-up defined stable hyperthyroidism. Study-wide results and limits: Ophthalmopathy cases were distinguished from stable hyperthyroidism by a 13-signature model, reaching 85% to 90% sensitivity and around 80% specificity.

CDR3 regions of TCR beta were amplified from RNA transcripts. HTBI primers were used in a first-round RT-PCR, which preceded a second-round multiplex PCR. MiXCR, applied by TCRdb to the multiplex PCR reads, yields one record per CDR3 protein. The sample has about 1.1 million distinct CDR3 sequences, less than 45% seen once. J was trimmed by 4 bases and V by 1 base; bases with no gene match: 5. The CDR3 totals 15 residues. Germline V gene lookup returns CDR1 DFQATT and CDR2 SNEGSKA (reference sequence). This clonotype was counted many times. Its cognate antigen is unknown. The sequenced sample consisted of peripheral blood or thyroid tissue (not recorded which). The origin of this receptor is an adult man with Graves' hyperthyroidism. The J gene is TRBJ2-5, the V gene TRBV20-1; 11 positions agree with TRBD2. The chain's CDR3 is CSARGVAGGRETQYF. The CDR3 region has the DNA TGCAGTGCTAGAGGGGTAGCGGGAGGGCGAGAGACCCAGTACTTC.